The clone carrying this T cell receptor (beta chain) showed up just a few times. No antigen is known for it. This record belongs to a study of T cell repertoires in cytomegalovirus infection. TCRdb reanalysed the reads using MiXCR and keeps one entry per CDR3 protein. The sample includes about 500,000 distinct CDR3 sequences, 33% of them seen just once. The J segment lost 4 bases and the V segment lost 8 bases, leaving 11 bases of the junction unmatched. Germline CDR1 is MNHNS and CDR2 is SASEGT. The length of the CDR3 is 16 residues. The sequence came from a human donor in good health (CMV status not recorded). Some clones in this sample may be carry-over from other donors' samples. Sequencing used cultured PBMCs, obtained from culture after CMV antigen stimulation. The rearrangement joins TRBV6-1 to TRBJ2-2; 9 nucleotides agree with TRBD1. In nucleotides, the CDR3 is TGTGCCAGCTCGATAAGACAGGGGGATGGCACCGGGGAGCTGTTTTTT. Protein product: CASSIRQGDGTGELFF.